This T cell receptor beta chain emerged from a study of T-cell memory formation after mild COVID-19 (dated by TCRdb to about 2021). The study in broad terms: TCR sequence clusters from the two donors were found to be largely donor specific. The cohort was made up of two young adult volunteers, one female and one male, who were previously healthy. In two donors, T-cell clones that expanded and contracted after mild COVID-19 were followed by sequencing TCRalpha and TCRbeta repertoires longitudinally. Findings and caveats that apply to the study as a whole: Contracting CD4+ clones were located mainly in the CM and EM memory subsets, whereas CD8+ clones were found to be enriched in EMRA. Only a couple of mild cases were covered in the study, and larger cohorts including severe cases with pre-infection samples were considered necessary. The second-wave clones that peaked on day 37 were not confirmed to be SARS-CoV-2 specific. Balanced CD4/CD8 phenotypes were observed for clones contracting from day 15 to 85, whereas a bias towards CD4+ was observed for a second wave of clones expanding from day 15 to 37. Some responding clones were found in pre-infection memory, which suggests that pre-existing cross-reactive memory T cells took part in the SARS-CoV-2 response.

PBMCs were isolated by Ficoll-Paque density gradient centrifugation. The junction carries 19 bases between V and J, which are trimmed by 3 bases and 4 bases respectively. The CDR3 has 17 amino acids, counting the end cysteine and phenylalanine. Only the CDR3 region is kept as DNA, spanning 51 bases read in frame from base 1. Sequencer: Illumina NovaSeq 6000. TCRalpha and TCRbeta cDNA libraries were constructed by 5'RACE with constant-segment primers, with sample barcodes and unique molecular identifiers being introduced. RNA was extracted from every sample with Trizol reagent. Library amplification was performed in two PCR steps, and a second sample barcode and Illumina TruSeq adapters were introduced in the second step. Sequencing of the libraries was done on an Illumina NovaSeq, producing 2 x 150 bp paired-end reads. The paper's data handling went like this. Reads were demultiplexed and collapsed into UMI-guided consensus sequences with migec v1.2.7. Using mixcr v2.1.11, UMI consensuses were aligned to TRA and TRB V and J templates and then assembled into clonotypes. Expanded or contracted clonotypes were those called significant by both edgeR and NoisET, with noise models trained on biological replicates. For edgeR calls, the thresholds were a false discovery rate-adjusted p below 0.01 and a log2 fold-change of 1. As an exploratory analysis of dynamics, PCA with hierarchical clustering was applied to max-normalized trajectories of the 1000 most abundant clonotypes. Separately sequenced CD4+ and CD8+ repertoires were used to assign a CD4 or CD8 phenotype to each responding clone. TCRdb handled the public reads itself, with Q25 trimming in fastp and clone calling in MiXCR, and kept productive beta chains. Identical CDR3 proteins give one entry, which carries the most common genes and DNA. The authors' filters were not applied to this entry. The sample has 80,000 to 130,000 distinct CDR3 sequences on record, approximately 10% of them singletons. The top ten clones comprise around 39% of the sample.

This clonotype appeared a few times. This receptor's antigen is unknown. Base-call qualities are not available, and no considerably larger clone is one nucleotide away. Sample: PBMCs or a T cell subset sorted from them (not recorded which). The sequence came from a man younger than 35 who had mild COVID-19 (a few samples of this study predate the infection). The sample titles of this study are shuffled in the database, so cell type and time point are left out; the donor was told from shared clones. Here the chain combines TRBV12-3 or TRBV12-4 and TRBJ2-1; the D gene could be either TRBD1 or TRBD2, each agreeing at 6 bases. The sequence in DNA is TGTGCCAGCAGTTTCCAGCGGGCCAGAACAGGGTACAATGAGCAGTTCTTC. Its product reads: CASSFQRARTGYNEQFF.